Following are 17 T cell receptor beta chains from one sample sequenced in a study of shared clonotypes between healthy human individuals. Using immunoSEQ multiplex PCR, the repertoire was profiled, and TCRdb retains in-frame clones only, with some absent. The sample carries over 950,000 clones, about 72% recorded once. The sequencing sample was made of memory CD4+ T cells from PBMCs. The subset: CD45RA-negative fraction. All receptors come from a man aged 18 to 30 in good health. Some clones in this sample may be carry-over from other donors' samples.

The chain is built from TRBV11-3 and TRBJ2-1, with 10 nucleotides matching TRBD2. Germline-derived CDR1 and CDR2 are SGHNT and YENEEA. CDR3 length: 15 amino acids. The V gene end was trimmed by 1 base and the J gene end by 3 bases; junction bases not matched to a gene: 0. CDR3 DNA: TGTGCCAGCAGCTTAGTAGCGGGAGGCTACAATGAGCAGTTCTTC. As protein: CASSLVAGGYNEQFF.

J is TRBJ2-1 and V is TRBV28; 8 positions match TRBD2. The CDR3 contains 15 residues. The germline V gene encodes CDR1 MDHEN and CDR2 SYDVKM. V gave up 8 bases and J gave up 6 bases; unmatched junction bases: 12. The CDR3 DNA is TGTGCCAGCCCACCCAGCGGGAGCTCCCCCAATGAGCAGTTCTTC. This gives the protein CASPPSGSSPNEQFF.

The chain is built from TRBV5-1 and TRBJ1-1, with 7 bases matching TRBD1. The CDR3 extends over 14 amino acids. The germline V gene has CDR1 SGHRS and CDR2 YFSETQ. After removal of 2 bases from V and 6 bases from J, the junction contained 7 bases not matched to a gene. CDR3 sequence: CASSFRGQGAEAFF. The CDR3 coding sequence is TGCGCCAGCAGCTTTCGTGGGCAGGGGGCTGAAGCTTTCTTT.

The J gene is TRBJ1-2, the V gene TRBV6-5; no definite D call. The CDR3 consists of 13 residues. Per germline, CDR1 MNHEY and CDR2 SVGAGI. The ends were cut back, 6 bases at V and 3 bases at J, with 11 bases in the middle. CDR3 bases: TGTGCCAGCAGGTCAACGGGTTACTATGGCTACACCTTC. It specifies CASRSTGYYGYTF.

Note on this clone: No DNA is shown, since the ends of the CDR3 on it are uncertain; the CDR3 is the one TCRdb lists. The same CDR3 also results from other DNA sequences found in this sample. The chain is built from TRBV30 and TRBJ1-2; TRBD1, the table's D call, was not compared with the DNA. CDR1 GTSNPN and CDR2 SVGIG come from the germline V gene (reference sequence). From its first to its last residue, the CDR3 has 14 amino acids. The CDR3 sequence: CAWGLGAKREGYTF.

The chain's CDR3 is CASSLGGTGEQYF. Here the CDR3 DNA reads TGTGCCAGCAGCTTGGGGGGGACCGGCGAGCAGTACTTC. The rearrangement uses TRBV5-5 and TRBJ2-7, with D possibly called TRBD1 or TRBD2 (5 bases each). Germline assignment: CDR1 SGHKS and CDR2 YYEKEE (reference sequence). The CDR3 runs 13 residues. The ends were cut back, 0 bases at V and 6 bases at J, with 10 bases in the middle.

CDR3 sequence reads: CASRPGGAPTEAFF. The CDR3 nucleotides read TGCGCCAGCAGGCCAGGGGGCGCACCCACTGAAGCTTTCTTT. The J gene is TRBJ1-1, the V gene TRBV10-2, with 8 bases that match TRBD1. The junction had 7 bases not matched to a gene; V was cut back by 6 bases and J by 4 bases. The germline V gene encodes CDR1 WSHSY and CDR2 SAAADI. The CDR3 runs to 14 residues.

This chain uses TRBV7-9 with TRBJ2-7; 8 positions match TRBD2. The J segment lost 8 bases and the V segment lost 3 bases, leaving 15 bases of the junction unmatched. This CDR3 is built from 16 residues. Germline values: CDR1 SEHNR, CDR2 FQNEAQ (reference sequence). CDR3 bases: TGTGCCAGCAGCTTGGCTGGGCAGACAGCGGGAGTCCAGCAGTACTTC. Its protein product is CASSLAGQTAGVQQYF.

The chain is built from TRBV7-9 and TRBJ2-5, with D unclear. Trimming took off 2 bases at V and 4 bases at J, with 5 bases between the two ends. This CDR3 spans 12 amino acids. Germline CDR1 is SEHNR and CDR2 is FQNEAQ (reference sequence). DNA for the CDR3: TGTGCCAGCAGCTTATCGTCAGAGACCCAGTACTTC. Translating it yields CASSLSSETQYF.

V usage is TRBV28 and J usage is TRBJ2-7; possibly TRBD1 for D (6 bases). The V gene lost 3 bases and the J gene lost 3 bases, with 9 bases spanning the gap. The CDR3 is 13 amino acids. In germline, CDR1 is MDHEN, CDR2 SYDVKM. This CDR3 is CASSFIQGYEQYF. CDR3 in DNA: TGTGCCAGCAGTTTTATACAGGGCTACGAGCAGTACTTC.

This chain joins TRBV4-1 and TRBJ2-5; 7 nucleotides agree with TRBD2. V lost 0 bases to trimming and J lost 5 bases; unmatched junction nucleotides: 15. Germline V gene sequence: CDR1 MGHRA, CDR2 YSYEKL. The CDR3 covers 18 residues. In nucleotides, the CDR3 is TGCGCCAGCAGCCAAGAAGGGGTAGCGGGCCGGCCGAGGGAGACCCAGTACTTC. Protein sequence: CASSQEGVAGRPRETQYF.

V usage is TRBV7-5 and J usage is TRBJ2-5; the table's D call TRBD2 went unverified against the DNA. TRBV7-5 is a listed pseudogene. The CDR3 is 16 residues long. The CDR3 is CVRSLPTSGWGETQYF. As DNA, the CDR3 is TGTGTCAGAAGCCTACCGACTAGCGGCTGGGGGGAGACCCAGTACTTC.

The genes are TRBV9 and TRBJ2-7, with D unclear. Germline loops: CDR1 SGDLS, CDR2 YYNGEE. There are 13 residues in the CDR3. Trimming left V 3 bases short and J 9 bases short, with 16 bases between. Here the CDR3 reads CASSGANLPVQYF. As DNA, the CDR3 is TGTGCCAGCAGCGGGGCGAACCTCCCGGTGCAGTACTTC. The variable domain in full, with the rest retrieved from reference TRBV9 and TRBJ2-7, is DSGVTQTPKHLITATGQRVTLRCSPRSGDLSVYWYQQSLDQGLQFLIQYYNGEERAKGNILERFSAQQFPDLHSELNLSSLELGDSALYFCASSGANLPVQYFGPGTRLTVT.

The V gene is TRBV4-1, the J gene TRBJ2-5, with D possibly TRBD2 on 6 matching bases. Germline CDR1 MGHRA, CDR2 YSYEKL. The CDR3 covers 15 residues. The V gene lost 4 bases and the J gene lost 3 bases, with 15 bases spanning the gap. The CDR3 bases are TGCGCCAGCAGCCGCGGGACCGGGACTGAAGAGACCCAGTACTTC. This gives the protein CASSRGTGTEETQYF.

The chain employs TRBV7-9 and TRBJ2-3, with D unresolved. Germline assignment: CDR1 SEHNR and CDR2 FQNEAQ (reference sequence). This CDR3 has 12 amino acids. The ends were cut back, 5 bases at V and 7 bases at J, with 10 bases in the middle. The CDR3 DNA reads TGTGCCAGCAGCGTGAATATCAATACGCAGTATTTT. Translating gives CASSVNINTQYF.

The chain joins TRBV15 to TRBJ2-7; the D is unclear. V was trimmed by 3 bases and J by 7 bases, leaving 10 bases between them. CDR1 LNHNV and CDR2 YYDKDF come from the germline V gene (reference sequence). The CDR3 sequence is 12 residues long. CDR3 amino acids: CATSRPLGEQYF. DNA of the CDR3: TGTGCCACCAGCAGGCCACTTGGGGAGCAGTACTTC.

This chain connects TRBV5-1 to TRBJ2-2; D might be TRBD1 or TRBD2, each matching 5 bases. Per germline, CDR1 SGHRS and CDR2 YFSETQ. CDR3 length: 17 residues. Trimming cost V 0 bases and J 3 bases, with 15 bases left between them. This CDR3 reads CASSLARGEHHTGELFF. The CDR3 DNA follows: TGCGCCAGCAGCTTGGCTAGGGGAGAACATCACACCGGGGAGCTGTTTTTT.